The 11 T cell receptor beta chains listed next were all sequenced from one sample in a study of cytomegalovirus exposure and HLA in healthy donors. Primers: 60 Vbeta forward and 13 Jbeta reverse. Using immunoSEQ multiplex PCR, the repertoire was profiled, and TCRdb retains in-frame clones only, with some absent. This sample yields approximately 190,000 clones, of which 82% are seen a single time; 1.5% to 2% belongs to the top ten. Sequences were obtained from PBMCs. Receptor source: a woman younger than 30 in good health and CMV-seronegative.

The rearrangement links TRBV6-5 to TRBJ2-7, with D uncertain. Trimming stripped 2 bases from V and 1 base from J, with 12 bases between. CDR3 length equals 15 residues. The germline CDR1 and CDR2 sequences are MNHEY and SVGAGI. The CDR3 nucleotides read TGTGCCAGCAGTTACGCGGTTGACGTATCCTACGAGCAGTACGTC. Translation gives CASSYAVDVSYEQYV.

V gene TRBV4-2 combines with J gene TRBJ2-7; tentatively, D is TRBD1 (7 bases). Germline V gene sequence: CDR1 LGHNA, CDR2 YNFKEQ. This CDR3 region has 17 residues. Trimming removed 0 bases at V and 2 bases at J, with 17 bases between. This CDR3 reads CASSQDALGRGAYEQYF. The DNA for the CDR3 is TGTGCCAGCAGCCAAGATGCATTGGGCAGGGGGGCCTACGAGCAGTACTTC.

CDR3 protein: CASSSSGTYNEQFF. CDR3 in DNA: TGTGCCAGCAGCTCTAGCGGGACTTACAATGAGCAGTTCTTC. The rearrangement links TRBV7-2 to TRBJ2-1; 9 bases line up with TRBD2. This CDR3 is 14 amino acids long. Trimming took 4 bases from V and 4 from J; bases not matched to a gene: 2. Per germline, CDR1 SGHTA and CDR2 FQGNSA.

The CDR3: CASSQGSGPSYNEQFF. As DNA, the CDR3 is TGCGCCAGCAGCCAAGGCAGCGGGCCCTCCTACAATGAGCAGTTCTTC. This sequence joins TRBV4-1 and TRBJ2-1; TRBD2 might be the D (6 bases). The CDR3 has 16 amino acids. Germline V gene lookup returns CDR1 MGHRA and CDR2 YSYEKL. Deletions cut 1 base from V and 0 bases from J, with 10 bases between.

The chain is built from TRBV19 and TRBJ1-5, with 9 bases aligning to TRBD1. The CDR3 totals 17 residues. V was pared by 7 bases and J by 3 bases, with 13 bases of the junction left unmatched. Germline V gene sequence: CDR1 LNHDA, CDR2 SQIVND (reference sequence). CDR3 nucleotides: TGTGCCAGTATCGGGACAGGGAAAGGGTATAACAATCAGCCCCAGCATTTT. This translates into CASIGTGKGYNNQPQHF.

The V call is TRBV4-3, the J call TRBJ2-3; 14 bases are shared with TRBD2. Germline V gene data show CDR1 as LGHNA and CDR2 as YSLEER. This CDR3 spans 17 amino acids. J gave up 6 bases and V 0 bases, and 5 bases lay outside the gene matches. CDR3 nucleotides: TGCGCCAGCAGCCAAGATGGACTAGCGGGAGGTGGTGATACGCAGTATTTT. This encodes CASSQDGLAGGGDTQYF.

The chain links TRBV11-3 to TRBJ2-2; D is ambiguous. With 1 base removed from V and 0 bases from J, the gap between germline ends came to 6 bases. The CDR3 is made up of 15 amino acids. Germline V gene sequence: CDR1 SGHNT, CDR2 YENEEA. The CDR3 loop is CASSLVQTNTGELFF. The CDR3 DNA is TGTGCCAGCAGCTTAGTACAGACGAACACCGGGGAGCTGTTTTTT.

The J gene is TRBJ2-3, the V gene TRBV5-1, with 9 nucleotides matching TRBD2. The CDR3 extends over 14 amino acids. With V trimmed by 3 bases and J by 6 bases, 5 bases remained unmatched. Germline loops: CDR1 SGHRS, CDR2 YFSETQ. The CDR3 DNA reads as TGCGCCAGCAGCTATAGCGGGAGCGGGGATACGCAGTATTTT. It is translated as CASSYSGSGDTQYF.

The chain couples TRBV19 to TRBJ2-1; 7 nucleotides line up with TRBD1. J was trimmed by 3 bases and V by 5 bases; bases with no gene match: 7. The CDR3 contains 15 residues. Germline V lookup: CDR1 LNHDA, CDR2 SQIVND (reference sequence). The CDR3 is CASSEWTGYYNEQFF. The DNA for the CDR3 is TGTGCCAGTAGTGAGTGGACAGGCTACTACAATGAGCAGTTCTTC.

V usage is TRBV10-3 and J usage is TRBJ1-5; 11 positions agree with TRBD1. This CDR3 is built from 18 residues. Germline V CDR1 and CDR2: ENHRY, SYGVKD. Trimming cost V 3 bases and J 5 bases; bases outside gene matches: 12. For the CDR3, the DNA is TGTGCCATCAGTGAAGGGACAGGGGGATCCCCCGCACATCAGCCCCAGCATTTT. Protein product: CAISEGTGGSPAHQPQHF.

This chain uses TRBV9 with TRBJ2-3; 10 bases line up with TRBD2. CDR1 and CDR2 (germline): SGDLS, YYNGEE. V lost 4 bases, J lost 2 bases, and 7 bases stayed unmatched. CDR3 size: 16 residues. The CDR3 region is CASSPQTSGATDTQYF. The CDR3 region has the DNA TGTGCCAGCAGCCCCCAAACTAGCGGGGCCACAGATACGCAGTATTTT.